The 19 T cell receptor beta chains given below trace back to one sample, sequenced in a study of cytomegalovirus exposure and HLA in healthy donors. PCR primers comprised 60 Vbeta and 13 Jbeta primers. The method was immunoSEQ multiplex PCR; TCRdb's version includes in-frame clones alone and lacks a portion of them. The table lists approximately 220,000 clones, 76% of them singletons. Sample: PBMCs. The receptors were sampled from a man younger than 35 in good health and CMV-seronegative.

The chain combines TRBV29-1 with TRBJ1-1, with D uncertain. The CDR3 is made up of 11 amino acids. V was cut by 7 bases and J by 11 bases, with 17 bases left in between. In germline, CDR1 is SQVTM, CDR2 ANQGSEA. CDR3 coding DNA: TGCAGCGCCGGAGAGGAGATCGTGGCTTTCTTT. Its protein product is CSAGEEIVAFF.

The CDR3 loop reads CASSAGQGGYEQYF. Here the CDR3 DNA reads TGCGCCAGCAGCGCGGGACAGGGGGGCTACGAGCAGTACTTC. V gene TRBV4-1 combines with J gene TRBJ2-7; the match to TRBD1 covers 11 bases. After removal of 5 bases from V and 3 bases from J, the junction contained 3 bases not matched to a gene. Looked up from germline, CDR1 is MGHRA and CDR2 is YSYEKL. This CDR3 has 14 residues.

This chain joins TRBV11-2 and TRBJ1-2, with a tentative D call TRBD1 (5 bases). The germline V gene encodes CDR1 SGHAT and CDR2 FQNNGV. This CDR3 has 14 amino acids. V was pared by 5 bases and J by 8 bases, with 18 bases between. The CDR3 here is CASSPRRGRAGYTF. The DNA of the CDR3 is TGTGCCAGCAGCCCACGTAGGGGCAGGGCAGGCTACACCTTC.

The chain is built from TRBV5-6 and TRBJ2-3; 12 bases agree with TRBD2. This CDR3 is 14 amino acids long. Germline loops: CDR1 SGHDT, CDR2 YYEEEE. Losses at the gene ends were 5 bases for V and 5 bases for J; bases not matched to a gene: 3. CDR3 amino acids: CASRSSGRVDTQYF. In DNA, the CDR3 is TGTGCCAGCAGATCTAGCGGGAGGGTAGATACGCAGTATTTT.

The rearrangement joins TRBV10-3 to TRBJ2-1; 9 bases line up with TRBD2. The CDR3 has 18 residues. The germline V gene has CDR1 ENHRY and CDR2 SYGVKD. The J segment lost 0 bases and the V segment lost 6 bases, leaving 12 bases of the junction unmatched. This chain's CDR3 is CAIRTGGRAYGSYNEQFF. For the CDR3, the DNA is TGTGCCATCAGGACGGGCGGGAGGGCCTATGGCTCCTACAATGAGCAGTTCTTC.

The chain employs TRBV6-5 and TRBJ2-7, with D perhaps matching TRBD2 (5 bases). Deletions cut 4 bases from V and 6 bases from J, with 13 bases between. CDR3 length: 13 amino acids. In germline, CDR1 is MNHEY, CDR2 SVGAGI. The CDR3 sequence is CASSSHYRGEQYF. DNA for the CDR3: TGTGCCAGCAGTTCCCACTACCGGGGCGAGCAGTACTTC.

The chain has TRBV19 and TRBJ2-1, with 11 bases lining up with TRBD1. Germline-derived CDR1 and CDR2 are LNHDA and SQIVND (reference sequence). Trimming removed 6 bases from V and 5 bases from J; junction bases left unmatched: 3. This CDR3 has 14 residues. The CDR3 loop reads CASRPDRGHNEQFF. The CDR3 DNA is TGTGCCAGTAGACCGGACAGGGGGCACAATGAGCAGTTCTTC.

The chain couples TRBV27 to TRBJ1-1; D is possibly TRBD1 (5 bases). The V gene lost 8 bases and the J gene lost 0 bases, with 13 bases spanning the gap. The germline gives CDR1 MNHEY, CDR2 SMNVEV (reference sequence). There are 14 residues in the CDR3. Here the CDR3 reads CASWGAEMNTEAFF. The CDR3 DNA reads TGTGCCAGCTGGGGCGCCGAAATGAACACTGAAGCTTTCTTT.

This clone occurred a few times. The chain couples TRBV2 to TRBJ2-1, with no clear D. The CDR3 consists of 11 residues. Per germline, CDR1 SNHLY and CDR2 FYNNEI. Trimming left V 6 bases short and J 10 bases short, with 10 bases between. Here the CDR3 reads CASSPGREQFF. CDR3 nucleotide sequence: TGTGCCAGCAGCCCAGGCCGCGAGCAGTTCTTC.

This clone showed up just once. This chain connects TRBV19 to TRBJ1-4; 12 bases are shared with TRBD1. The CDR3 runs to 22 residues. CDR1 and CDR2 (germline): LNHDA, SQIVND (reference sequence). Trimming cost V 3 bases and J 6 bases; bases outside gene matches: 23. The CDR3: CASSIYRDPGTGGAGSYEKLFF. As DNA, the CDR3 is TGTGCCAGTAGTATTTATCGTGATCCCGGGACAGGGGGCGCTGGATCATATGAAAAACTGTTTTTT.

The chain links TRBV5-1 to TRBJ2-7; 7 bases line up with TRBD1. V lost 4 bases, J lost 2 bases, and 6 bases stayed unmatched. The length of the CDR3 is 14 residues. Germline CDR1 SGHRS, CDR2 YFSETQ. The CDR3 DNA follows: TGCGCCAGCAGCCAGCCGGGACAGACCTACGAGCAGTACTTC. It specifies CASSQPGQTYEQYF.

The rearrangement uses TRBV30 and TRBJ1-2; 10 bases are a match to TRBD1. After removal of 4 bases from V and 2 bases from J, the junction contained 16 bases not matched to a gene. CDR1 is GTSNPN, CDR2 SVGIG, per germline (reference sequence). The CDR3 is made up of 18 amino acids. Here the CDR3 DNA reads TGTGCCTGGACTCAGGGCCGGGACAGGGGAGGAAGGAACTATGGCTACACCTTC. This encodes CAWTQGRDRGGRNYGYTF.

The chain joins TRBV6-1 to TRBJ1-2; 7 bases align to TRBD1. The CDR3 has 13 amino acids. V trimming: 6 bases; J trimming: 8 bases; junction bases outside the gene matches: 9. CDR1 is MNHNS, CDR2 SASEGT, per germline. CDR3 coding DNA: TGTGCCAGCAGATCCGACAGGGCGAGGGGCTACACCTTC. It specifies CASRSDRARGYTF.

The chain is built from TRBV7-3 and TRBJ2-5; TRBD1 is a possible D gene (6 bases). The germline V gene has CDR1 SGHTA and CDR2 FQGTGA. The V end was cut by 5 bases, the J end by 2 bases, with 12 bases between. The CDR3 has 14 residues. In DNA, the CDR3 is TGTGCCAGCAGCGCACAGGGTTGGCAAGAGACCCAGTACTTC. As protein: CASSAQGWQETQYF.

The chain carries TRBV5-1 and TRBJ1-1, with D maybe TRBD1 (6 bases). The ends were cut back, 4 bases at V and 4 bases at J, with 14 bases in the middle. CDR1 is SGHRS, CDR2 YFSETQ, per germline. This CDR3 spans 14 amino acids. The CDR3 loop reads CASSPPMGATEAFF. DNA for the CDR3: TGCGCCAGCAGCCCCCCGATGGGGGCCACTGAAGCTTTCTTT.

The chain joins TRBV27 to TRBJ1-5, with 8 bases matching TRBD1. The CDR3 sequence is 15 residues long. V was pared by 6 bases and J by 7 bases, with 11 bases of the junction left unmatched. Germline CDR1 MNHEY, CDR2 SMNVEV (reference sequence). The chain's CDR3 is CASRSGDRLAQPQHF. DNA for the CDR3: TGTGCCAGCAGATCAGGGGACAGGCTGGCCCAGCCCCAGCATTTT.

The gene calls are TRBV20-1 and TRBJ1-5; D is uncertain. The germline CDR1 and CDR2 sequences are DFQATT and SNEGSKA (reference sequence). This CDR3 is 10 amino acids long. V lost 6 bases and J 6 bases, leaving 6 bases between the germline ends. CDR3 DNA: TGCAGTGCCCCAGTTCAGCCCCAGCATTTT. This translates into CSAPVQPQHF.

This clone was seen only once. This chain connects TRBV5-1 to TRBJ1-1; no firm D call. Germline V gene lookup returns CDR1 SGHRS and CDR2 YFSETQ. CDR3 length: 16 residues. V shed 0 bases and J shed 1 base, with 13 bases lying between them. CDR3 bases: TGCGCCAGCAGCTTGGTCGGAGGGATCCCGAACACTGAAGCTTTCTTT. It encodes CASSLVGGIPNTEAFF. The variable domain in full, completed from reference TRBV5-1 and TRBJ1-1, reads KAGVTQTPRYLIKTRGQQVTLSCSPISGHRSVSWYQQTPGQGLQFLFEYFSETQRNKGNFPGRFSGRQFSNSRSEMNVSTLELGDSALYLCASSLVGGIPNTEAFFGQGTRLTVV.

This rearrangement joins TRBV7-2 to TRBJ1-5, with D possibly matching TRBD1 (5 bases). Trimming removed 0 bases from V and 6 bases from J, with 12 bases in between. CDR1 SGHTA and CDR2 FQGNSA come from the germline V gene. This CDR3 has 15 amino acids. CDR3 sequence (DNA): TGTGCCAGCAGCTTAGCGTGGGGCGAGGCTCAGCCCCAGCATTTT. Encoded protein: CASSLAWGEAQPQHF. The full variable domain, with the rest looked up from reference TRBV7-2 and TRBJ1-5, is GAGVSQSPSNKVTEKGKDVELRCDPISGHTALYWYRQSLGQGLEFLIYFQGNSAPDKSGLPSDRFSAERTGGSVSTLTIQRTQQEDSAVYLCASSLAWGEAQPQHFGDGTRLSIL.